This is a list of T cell receptor beta chains from one sample in a study of blood T cell repertoires in COVID-19. Using immunoSEQ multiplex PCR, the repertoire was profiled, and TCRdb retains in-frame clones only, with some absent. The sample has roughly 190,000 clones, roughly 84% seen once. Material: peripheral blood. The receptors were sampled from a woman between 40 and 55 years old who had recovered from COVID-19. CDR3s include the opening cysteine and the closing phenylalanine or tryptophan. Each record gives: V gene, D gene, J gene, clone size, CDR3 protein, CDR3 DNA. The D gene is left open where the match is weak. The size entry is marked missing in some rows and otherwise reads once, few, many or a size class.

v_call: TRBV18
d_call: TRBD1
j_call: TRBJ2-3
clone_size: -
cdr3_aa: CASSLYGTAGNTDTQYF
cdr3_nt: TGTGCCAGCTCCCTGTACGGGACAGCAGGAAACACAGATACGCAGTATTTT

v_call: TRBV29-1
d_call: -
j_call: TRBJ1-4
clone_size: -
cdr3_aa: CSAARGTNEKLFF
cdr3_nt: TGCAGCGCCGCACGGGGGACTAATGAAAAACTGTTTTTT

v_call: TRBV29-1
d_call: TRBD2
j_call: TRBJ2-1
clone_size: -
cdr3_aa: CSGRSGSNEQFF
cdr3_nt: TGCAGCGGACGAAGCGGGAGCAATGAGCAGTTCTTC

v_call: TRBV3-1/TRBV3-2
d_call: -
j_call: TRBJ2-4
clone_size: -
cdr3_aa: CASSQGFYKNIQYF
cdr3_nt: TGTGCCAGCAGCCAAGGCTTCTACAAAAACATTCAGTACTTC

v_call: TRBV7-9
d_call: TRBD2
j_call: TRBJ2-1
clone_size: -
cdr3_aa: CASSLAGASGRADEQFF
cdr3_nt: TGTGCCAGCAGCTTAGCGGGTGCCAGCGGGAGGGCCGATGAGCAGTTCTTC

v_call: TRBV7-2
d_call: TRBD2
j_call: TRBJ2-2
clone_size: -
cdr3_aa: CASSLRTSGRGELFF
cdr3_nt: TGTGCCAGCAGCCTAAGGACTAGCGGGCGAGGGGAGCTGTTTTTT

v_call: TRBV9
d_call: TRBD1
j_call: TRBJ1-5
clone_size: -
cdr3_aa: CASSAQGDGNQPQHF
cdr3_nt: TGTGCCAGCAGCGCACAGGGGGACGGCAATCAGCCCCAGCATTTT

v_call: TRBV7-2
d_call: -
j_call: TRBJ1-1
clone_size: -
cdr3_aa: CASSLGQNTEAFF
cdr3_nt: TGTGCCAGCAGCTTAGGACAGAACACTGAAGCTTTCTTT

v_call: TRBV6-4
d_call: -
j_call: TRBJ2-1
clone_size: -
cdr3_aa: CASSVSGLAGRNNEQFF
cdr3_nt: TGTGCCAGCAGCGTATCAGGTTTGGCGGGGCGTAACAATGAGCAGTTCTTC

v_call: TRBV7-9
d_call: -
j_call: TRBJ1-2
clone_size: few
cdr3_aa: CASSLAEAYGYTF
cdr3_nt: TGTGCCAGCAGCTTAGCTGAAGCCTATGGCTACACCTTC

v_call: TRBV30
d_call: -
j_call: TRBJ2-5
clone_size: -
cdr3_aa: CAWSNWAKEGSQETQYF
cdr3_nt: TGTGCCTGGAGTAACTGGGCGAAGGAGGGGAGCCAAGAGACCCAGTACTTC

v_call: TRBV29-1
d_call: TRBD1
j_call: TRBJ1-1
clone_size: -
cdr3_aa: CSALGGFEAFF
cdr3_nt: TGCAGCGCCCTAGGGGGCTTTGAAGCTTTCTTT

v_call: TRBV4-3
d_call: TRBD1
j_call: TRBJ1-2
clone_size: -
cdr3_aa: CASKPNRGVAYGYTF
cdr3_nt: TGCGCCAGCAAACCGAACAGGGGCGTAGCCTATGGCTACACCTTC

v_call: TRBV5-5
d_call: -
j_call: TRBJ2-3
clone_size: -
cdr3_aa: CASSSQGPDTQYF
cdr3_nt: TGTGCCAGCAGCAGCCAGGGGCCAGATACGCAGTATTTT

v_call: TRBV27
d_call: TRBD2
j_call: TRBJ2-4
clone_size: -
cdr3_aa: CASSFSGRDVKNIQYF
cdr3_nt: TGTGCCAGCAGTTTTAGCGGGAGGGATGTCAAAAACATTCAGTACTTC

v_call: TRBV6-5
d_call: -
j_call: TRBJ2-7
clone_size: -
cdr3_aa: CASSYGAHYEQYF
cdr3_nt: TGTGCCAGCAGTTACGGAGCTCATTACGAGCAGTACTTC

v_call: TRBV14
d_call: TRBD1
j_call: TRBJ2-1
clone_size: -
cdr3_aa: CASSQGAGGFYNEQFF
cdr3_nt: TGTGCCAGCAGCCAAGGGGCAGGGGGCTTCTACAATGAGCAGTTCTTC

v_call: TRBV29-1
d_call: TRBD1
j_call: TRBJ1-2
clone_size: -
cdr3_aa: CSVLDRVSGYTF
cdr3_nt: TGCAGCGTTCTTGACAGGGTTTCTGGCTACACCTTC

v_call: TRBV4-1
d_call: -
j_call: TRBJ2-7
clone_size: -
cdr3_aa: CASSQEGDSLSYEQYF
cdr3_nt: TGCGCCAGCAGCCAAGAGGGGGACTCACTCTCCTACGAGCAGTACTTC

v_call: TRBV5-1
d_call: TRBD1
j_call: TRBJ1-1
clone_size: -
cdr3_aa: CASSSQGGMNTEAFF
cdr3_nt: TGCGCCAGCAGCTCACAGGGGGGCATGAACACTGAAGCTTTCTTT

v_call: TRBV9
d_call: TRBD1
j_call: TRBJ1-4
clone_size: once
cdr3_aa: CASSNTPGGANEKLFF
cdr3_nt: TGTGCCAGCAGCAACACTCCAGGGGGTGCTAATGAAAAACTGTTTTTT

v_call: TRBV4-3
d_call: -
j_call: TRBJ2-7
clone_size: once
cdr3_aa: CASSPQPGGLYEAYEQYF
cdr3_nt: TGCGCCAGCAGCCCCCAACCCGGAGGACTTTACGAAGCCTACGAGCAGTACTTC

v_call: TRBV7-9
d_call: TRBD1
j_call: TRBJ1-4
clone_size: -
cdr3_aa: CASSLGQATNEKLFF
cdr3_nt: TGTGCCAGCAGCTTGGGACAGGCAACTAATGAAAAACTGTTTTTT

v_call: TRBV30
d_call: -
j_call: TRBJ2-3
clone_size: -
cdr3_aa: CAWSVIPLIADTDTQYF
cdr3_nt: TGTGCCTGGAGTGTAATCCCGCTAATCGCTGACACAGATACGCAGTATTTT

v_call: TRBV6-5
d_call: TRBD2
j_call: TRBJ2-7
clone_size: -
cdr3_aa: CASSYSISGLNEQYF
cdr3_nt: TGTGCCAGCAGTTACTCGATTAGCGGGTTAAACGAGCAGTACTTC

v_call: TRBV11-2
d_call: TRBD2
j_call: TRBJ2-3
clone_size: -
cdr3_aa: CASSYGLAWEVQDTQYF
cdr3_nt: TGTGCCAGCAGTTACGGACTAGCCTGGGAGGTCCAAGATACGCAGTATTTT

v_call: TRBV19
d_call: -
j_call: TRBJ1-2
clone_size: -
cdr3_aa: CASSTRQDVNYGYTF
cdr3_nt: TGTGCCAGTAGTACTCGACAGGACGTCAACTATGGCTACACCTTC

v_call: TRBV2
d_call: -
j_call: TRBJ1-1
clone_size: -
cdr3_aa: CAMTQGENTEAFF
cdr3_nt: TGTGCCATGACACAGGGAGAGAACACTGAAGCTTTCTTT

v_call: TRBV5-6
d_call: TRBD2
j_call: TRBJ2-7
clone_size: -
cdr3_aa: CASSLAGSGGEQYF
cdr3_nt: TGTGCCAGCAGCTTGGCGGGTTCGGGAGGCGAGCAGTACTTC

v_call: TRBV12-5
d_call: -
j_call: TRBJ2-7
clone_size: -
cdr3_aa: CASGLSGEQYF
cdr3_nt: TGTGCTAGTGGTTTGTCGGGCGAGCAGTACTTC

v_call: TRBV27
d_call: TRBD2
j_call: TRBJ2-2
clone_size: -
cdr3_aa: CASSSRLLAGGNTGELFF
cdr3_nt: TGTGCCAGCAGTTCCCGACTACTAGCGGGAGGAAACACCGGGGAGCTGTTTTTT

v_call: TRBV12-3/TRBV12-4
d_call: -
j_call: TRBJ2-2
clone_size: -
cdr3_aa: CASSFSGELFF
cdr3_nt: TGTGCCAGCAGTTTTAGCGGGGAGCTGTTTTTT

v_call: TRBV11-3
d_call: TRBD1
j_call: TRBJ2-2
clone_size: -
cdr3_aa: CASSFRTGVDTGELFF
cdr3_nt: TGTGCCAGCAGCTTTCGGACAGGGGTAGACACCGGGGAGCTGTTTTTT

v_call: TRBV19
d_call: TRBD1
j_call: TRBJ1-6
clone_size: -
cdr3_aa: CASSIGQGAAGDSPLHF
cdr3_nt: TGTGCCAGTAGTATTGGGCAGGGGGCCGCCGGAGATTCACCCCTCCACTTT

v_call: TRBV2
d_call: TRBD2
j_call: TRBJ2-1
clone_size: -
cdr3_aa: CASRLAGGTNEQFF
cdr3_nt: TGTGCCAGCAGACTAGCGGGAGGGACCAATGAGCAGTTCTTC

v_call: TRBV21-1
d_call: -
j_call: TRBJ2-1
clone_size: -
cdr3_aa: CASFPGQPYNEQFF
cdr3_nt: TGTGCCAGCTTCCCGGGACAGCCTTACAATGAGCAGTTCTTC

v_call: TRBV7-9
d_call: TRBD1
j_call: TRBJ2-3
clone_size: -
cdr3_aa: CASTSGQGEGTQYF
cdr3_nt: TGTGCCAGCACCTCAGGACAGGGTGAGGGTACGCAGTATTTT

v_call: TRBV23-1
d_call: TRBD1
j_call: TRBJ1-1
clone_size: -
cdr3_aa: CASSTIRTGGDGIRDGGNTEAFF
cdr3_nt: TGCGCCAGCAGTACCATTCGTACAGGGGGCGACGGTATTAGGGATGGTGGGAACACTGAAGCTTTCTTT

v_call: TRBV7-3
d_call: TRBD2
j_call: TRBJ2-1
clone_size: -
cdr3_aa: CASSPVLLAGGSNEQFF
cdr3_nt: TGTGCCAGCAGCCCTGTTCTACTAGCGGGAGGGTCCAATGAGCAGTTCTTC

v_call: TRBV20-1
d_call: -
j_call: TRBJ2-5
clone_size: -
cdr3_aa: CSASELAQYF
cdr3_nt: TGCAGTGCTAGCGAATTAGCCCAGTACTTC

v_call: TRBV5-6
d_call: -
j_call: TRBJ2-7
clone_size: -
cdr3_aa: CASSAGYGLGAYEQYF
cdr3_nt: TGTGCCAGCAGCGCTGGGTACGGTTTAGGAGCCTACGAGCAGTACTTC

v_call: TRBV7-6
d_call: TRBD2
j_call: TRBJ2-3
clone_size: -
cdr3_aa: CASSLVVGGPKDTQYF
cdr3_nt: TGTGCCAGCAGCTTAGTGGTGGGAGGGCCAAAAGATACGCAGTATTTT

v_call: TRBV15
d_call: TRBD1
j_call: TRBJ2-7
clone_size: -
cdr3_aa: CATSRQGAAALEQYF
cdr3_nt: TGTGCCACCAGCAGGCAGGGGGCCGCGGCCCTCGAGCAGTACTTC

v_call: TRBV5-6
d_call: -
j_call: TRBJ2-7
clone_size: -
cdr3_aa: CASSLVGRVGNEQYF
cdr3_nt: TGTGCCAGCAGCTTGGTCGGCAGGGTGGGCAACGAGCAGTACTTC

v_call: TRBV5-1
d_call: -
j_call: TRBJ1-3
clone_size: once
cdr3_aa: CASSSSGSGNTIYF
cdr3_nt: TGCGCCAGCAGCTCCTCAGGGTCTGGAAACACCATATATTTT

v_call: TRBV28
d_call: -
j_call: TRBJ1-4
clone_size: -
cdr3_aa: CASSFTRGEPNEKLFF
cdr3_nt: TGTGCCAGCAGTTTTACCCGGGGGGAACCTAATGAAAAACTGTTTTTT

v_call: TRBV5-5
d_call: -
j_call: TRBJ2-5
clone_size: -
cdr3_aa: CASSLTGEETQYF
cdr3_nt: TGTGCCAGCAGCTTGACGGGGGAAGAGACCCAGTACTTC

v_call: TRBV28
d_call: -
j_call: TRBJ2-3
clone_size: -
cdr3_aa: CASSPRNSGDTQYF
cdr3_nt: TGTGCCAGCAGTCCTCGTAATTCGGGAGATACGCAGTATTTT

v_call: TRBV30
d_call: TRBD2
j_call: TRBJ2-3
clone_size: -
cdr3_aa: CAWTPGVAGETDTQYF
cdr3_nt: TGTGCCTGGACCCCAGGGGTAGCGGGAGAGACGGATACGCAGTATTTT